This TCR beta chain stems from a study of OX40 agonist ivuxolimab in advanced cancers. Study-level findings and limits: The study found that CD8+ T cells averaged more expanded clones than CD4+. Low normalized clonal expansion also occurred in some nonresponding patients.

Of note for this clone: What it binds is not known.

Assay: immunoSEQ multiplex PCR; the TCRdb copy retains only in-frame clones and omits some. The table lists tens of thousands of clones, roughly nine tenths of them singletons, with approximately 3.9% in the top ten. Trimming left V 6 bases short and J 4 bases short, with 15 bases between. CDR3 length: 14 amino acids. In germline, CDR1 is MNHNY, CDR2 SVGAGI (reference sequence). This material consisted of CD4+ or CD8+ T cells sorted from blood, taken in a trial of the OX40 agonist ivuxolimab. The clonotype originates from an adult with an advanced solid tumor such as melanoma, head and neck, liver or kidney cancer. The rearrangement links TRBV6-6 to TRBJ1-1; maybe TRBD1 (5 bases). The CDR3 region is CASSPGFGGTEAFF. In DNA form, the CDR3 reads TGTGCCAGCAGCCCCGGCTTCGGGGGCACTGAAGCTTTCTTT.